Reported below is one TCR beta chain. The sample originates from a study of blood T cells in healthy people across ages. Alongside a J-beta primer mix, a sample-barcoded 5' primer served in a second PCR lasting about 7 to 12 cycles. One entry per CDR3 protein, called by TCRdb with MiXCR from the 5' RACE reads. The repertoire holds some 760,000 distinct CDR3 sequences, with roughly 25% as singletons. V lost 0 bases, J lost 3 bases, and 2 bases stayed unmatched. CDR1 and CDR2 (germline): SGHDT, YYEEEE. This CDR3 has 15 amino acids. The same sample was also studied in work on T cells of mothers and their children. This second study notes: For unrelated pairs as for related ones, thymic selection shapes TCR recombination output similarly. Researchers report slightly higher, though non-significant, overlap in related mother-child pairs than in unrelated pairs.

The sequence was collected from a boy younger than 18 in good health. Material for sequencing was blood. V and J are TRBV5-6 and TRBJ1-4; 7 nucleotides agree with TRBD1. CDR3 DNA sequence: TGTGCCAGCAGCTTGGCCGGGACAGCTAATGAAAAACTGTTTTTT. Translating gives CASSLAGTANEKLFF.